This T cell receptor (beta chain) was observed in a study of T cells in pancreatic ductal adenocarcinoma. The study, taken as a whole, reports: Unique clonotypes were about 8.2-fold more numerous in blood than in tumor.

The CDR3 extends over 14 amino acids. V lost 4 bases to trimming and J lost 9 bases, with 16 bases between them. CDR1 LNHDA and CDR2 SQIVND come from the germline V gene (reference sequence). A single count supports this clone. Its antigen is currently unknown. This table comes from immunoSEQ multiplex PCR, and its TCRdb copy is limited to in-frame clones, with some not included. Seen here are more than 15,000 clones, about 88% observed once, and the top ten hold around 0.94%. The selected patients with pancreatic ductal adenocarcinoma had surgery but no neoadjuvant therapy. The gene calls are TRBV19 and TRBJ2-4; the D gene is possibly TRBD1 (5 bases). The clonotype comes from a human donor with pancreatic ductal adenocarcinoma. Sequencing was done on a sample of PBMCs. CDR3 residues: CASSKTGSEAIQYF. The CDR3 nucleotides are TGTGCCAGTAGTAAAACAGGATCCGAAGCCATTCAGTACTTC.